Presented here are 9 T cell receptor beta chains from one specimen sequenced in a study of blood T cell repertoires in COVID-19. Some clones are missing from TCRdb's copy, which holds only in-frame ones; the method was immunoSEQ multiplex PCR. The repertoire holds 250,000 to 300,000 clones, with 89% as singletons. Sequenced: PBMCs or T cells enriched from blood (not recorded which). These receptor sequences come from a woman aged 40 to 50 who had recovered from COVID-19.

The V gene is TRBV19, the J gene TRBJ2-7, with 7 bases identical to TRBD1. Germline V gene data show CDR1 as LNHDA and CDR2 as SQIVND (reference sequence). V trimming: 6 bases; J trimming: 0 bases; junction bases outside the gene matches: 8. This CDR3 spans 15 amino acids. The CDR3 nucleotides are TGTGCCAGTAGCGGACCGGGACAGCGCTCCTACGAGCAGTACTTC. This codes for CASSGPGQRSYEQYF.

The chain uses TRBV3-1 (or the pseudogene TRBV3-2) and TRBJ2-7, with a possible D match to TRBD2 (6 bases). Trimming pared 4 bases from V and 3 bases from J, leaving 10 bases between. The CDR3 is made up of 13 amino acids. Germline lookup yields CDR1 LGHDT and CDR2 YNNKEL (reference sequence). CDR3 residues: CASSRGTYYEQYF. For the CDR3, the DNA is TGTGCCAGCAGCCGCGGGACTTACTACGAGCAGTACTTC.

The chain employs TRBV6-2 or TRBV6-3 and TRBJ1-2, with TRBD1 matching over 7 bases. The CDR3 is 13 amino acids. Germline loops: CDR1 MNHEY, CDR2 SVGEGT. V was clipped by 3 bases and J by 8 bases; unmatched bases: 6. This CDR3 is CASSYDRAVGYTF. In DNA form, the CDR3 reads TGTGCCAGCAGTTATGACAGGGCGGTCGGCTACACCTTC.

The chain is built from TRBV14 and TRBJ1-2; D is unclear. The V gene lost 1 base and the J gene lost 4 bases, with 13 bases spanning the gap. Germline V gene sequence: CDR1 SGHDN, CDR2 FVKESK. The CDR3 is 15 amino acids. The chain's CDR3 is CASSQGVRLSYGYTF. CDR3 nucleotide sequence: TGTGCCAGCAGCCAAGGCGTGCGGCTCAGCTATGGCTACACCTTC.

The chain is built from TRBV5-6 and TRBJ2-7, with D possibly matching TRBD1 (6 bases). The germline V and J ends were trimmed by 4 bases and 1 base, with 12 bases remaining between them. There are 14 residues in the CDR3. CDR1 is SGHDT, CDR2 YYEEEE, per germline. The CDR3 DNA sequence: TGTGCCAGCAGCCCACTTCAGGGGTCCTACGAGCAGTACTTC. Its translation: CASSPLQGSYEQYF.

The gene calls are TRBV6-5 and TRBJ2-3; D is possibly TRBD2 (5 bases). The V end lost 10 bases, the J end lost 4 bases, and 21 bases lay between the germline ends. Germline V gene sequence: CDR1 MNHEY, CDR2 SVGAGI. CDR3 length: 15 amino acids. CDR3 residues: CATRMAGGSADTQYF. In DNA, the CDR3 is TGTGCCACCCGAATGGCGGGCGGTTCGGCAGATACGCAGTATTTT.

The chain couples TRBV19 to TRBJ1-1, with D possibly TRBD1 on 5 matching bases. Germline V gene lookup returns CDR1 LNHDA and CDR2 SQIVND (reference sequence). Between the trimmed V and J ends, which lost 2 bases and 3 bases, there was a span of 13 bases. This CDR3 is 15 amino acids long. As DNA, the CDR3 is TGTGCCAGTAGTATAAGGTATGGGGGGGACACTGAAGCTTTCTTT. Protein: CASSIRYGGDTEAFF.

CDR3 protein: CASMRGQRQETQYF. In nucleotides, the CDR3 is TGTGCCAGCATGCGGGGCCAAAGGCAAGAGACCCAGTACTTC. The genes are TRBV2 and TRBJ2-5; D may be TRBD2 (6 bases). The length of the CDR3 is 14 residues. The V gene lost 7 bases and the J gene lost 2 bases, with 14 bases spanning the gap. CDR1 and CDR2 (germline): SNHLY, FYNNEI. The full variable domain, rest sourced from reference TRBV2 and TRBJ2-5, is EPEVTQTPSHQVTQMGQEVILRCVPISNHLYFYWYRQILGQKVEFLVSFYNNEISEKSEIFDDQFSVERPDGSNFTLKIRSTKLEDSAMYFCASMRGQRQETQYFGPGTRLLVL.

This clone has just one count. The CDR3 DNA is TGTGCCAGTGAAGGGGGGGACTCTAGCTCCTACGAGCAGTACTTC. It is translated as CASEGGDSSSYEQYF. The J gene is TRBJ2-7, the V gene TRBV19; D possibly corresponds to TRBD2 (7 bases). Germline V gene data show CDR1 as LNHDA and CDR2 as SQIVND (reference sequence). This CDR3 contains 15 residues. V was clipped by 8 bases and J by 0 bases, with 17 bases between them.